The T cell receptor (beta chain) under discussion was sequenced for a study of CD8 T cells in Susac syndrome. When the RNA was reverse transcribed, random hexamers were used with an input of roughly 0.45 to 1 ug. TCRdb recomputed calls from the immunoSEQ multiplex PCR reads with MiXCR, one row per CDR3 protein. Of around 150,000 distinct CDR3 sequences listed, approximately 96% are singletons. The study used healthy donors as controls matched for age and sex. Sequenced material: CD4+ T cells from PBMCs. This sequence originates from a human donor in good health.

CDR3: CASSLGLLTGYTF. CDR3 sequence (DNA): TGTGCCAGCAGCCTCGGACTCCTCACCGGCTACACCTTC. V is TRBV2 and J is TRBJ1-2; D not resolved. Deletions cut 6 bases from V and 8 bases from J, with 16 bases between. CDR3 length equals 13 residues. Germline CDR1 reads SNHLY; CDR2 reads FYNNEI.